These T cell receptor beta chains were read from a single sample in a study of cytomegalovirus exposure and HLA in healthy donors. The repertoire was sequenced with immunoSEQ multiplex PCR; TCRdb's copy has only in-frame clones and lacks some. This sample has 260,000 or so clones, with more than 75% found just once. The sequencing input was PBMCs. Source of these receptors: a woman under 30 in good health and CMV-seronegative. CDR3s include the opening cysteine and the closing phenylalanine or tryptophan. D genes are given only for firm matches. Part of the rows lack a size; the others show once, few, many or a class for expanded clones.

clone size	D gene	J gene	V gene	CDR3 DNA	CDR3 protein
-	TRBD1	TRBJ2-7	TRBV4-1	TGCGCCAGCAGCCAAACCGGGACAGGGGGCTACGAGCAGTACTTC	CASSQTGTGGYEQYF
few	TRBD2	TRBJ2-2	TRBV6-1	TGTGCCAGCAGTGAATGGGGACTAGCTTCAGGCGGGGAGCTGTTTTTT	CASSEWGLASGGELFF
-	TRBD1	TRBJ1-4	TRBV28	TGTGCCAGCAGTTTTCTCCGGGTCCGGACAGGCCCTAATGAAAAACTGTTTTTT	CASSFLRVRTGPNEKLFF
-	-	TRBJ2-5	TRBV21-1	TGTGCCAGCAGCGGCCGGTCCGGGACCCTCCCCGGGAGAGAGACCCAGTACTTC	CASSGRSGTLPGRETQYF
-	-	TRBJ2-3	TRBV6-6	TGTGCCAGCAGTTTCAGACAGGGCACAGATACGCAGTATTTT	CASSFRQGTDTQYF
-	TRBD2	TRBJ2-5	TRBV28	TGTGCCAGCAGTCCGTGGGGAGGGCAGGAAGAGACCCAGTACTTC	CASSPWGGQEETQYF
-	-	TRBJ2-4	TRBV2	TGTGCCAGCAGGACAGAAATAAACATTCAGTACTTC	CASRTEINIQYF
-	-	TRBJ2-2	TRBV11-2	TGTGCCAGCAGCTTAGGTCCCGGAGGGTCGCAGAACACCGGGGAGCTGTTTTTT	CASSLGPGGSQNTGELFF
-	-	TRBJ2-3	TRBV5-1	TGCGCCAGCAGCTTGGGTGGGACTAGCACAGATACGCAGTATTTT	CASSLGGTSTDTQYF
-	-	TRBJ1-3	TRBV28	TGTGCCAGTACAGGTCCCCGGCCGGGAAACACCATATATTTT	CASTGPRPGNTIYF
-	TRBD2	TRBJ2-7	TRBV27	TGTGCCAGCAGTCCGGGAGGAGGCTACGAGCAGTACTTC	CASSPGGGYEQYF
-	-	TRBJ2-1	TRBV5-4	TGTGCCAGCAGCTTGGGGGGGAGCGGGAATGAGCAGTTCTTC	CASSLGGSGNEQFF
few	TRBD1	TRBJ1-2	TRBV20-1	TGCAGTGCTTTGGACAGGGATGGCTACACCTTC	CSALDRDGYTF
-	TRBD1	TRBJ2-7	TRBV2	TGTGCCAGCATAAGGGACAGGGTGAACGAGCAGTACTTC	CASIRDRVNEQYF
-	-	TRBJ2-3	TRBV9	TGTGCCAGCAGCGTAGCTGGGACTCACACAGATACGCAGTATTTT	CASSVAGTHTDTQYF
-	-	TRBJ2-2	TRBV11-2	TGTGCCAGCAGCTTGGGACAAAACACCGGGGAGCTGTTTTTT	CASSLGQNTGELFF
-	TRBD1	TRBJ2-1	TRBV6-1	TGTGCCAGCAGACACCCCCGGGACAGATTAAATGAGCAGTTCTTC	CASRHPRDRLNEQFF
-	-	TRBJ2-1	TRBV2	TGTGCCAGCAGTGAACAGGTCAATGAGCAGTTCTTC	CASSEQVNEQFF
-	-	TRBJ2-7	TRBV27	TGTGCCAGCAGTCGGGACATTTTGGGCGAGCAGTACTTC	CASSRDILGEQYF
-	-	TRBJ2-7	TRBV2	TGTGCCAGCAGTGAAGAGTGGCCGGACTTGTTCTCCTACGAGCAGTACTTC	CASSEEWPDLFSYEQYF
once	TRBD2	TRBJ2-5	TRBV5-6	TGTGCCAGCAGCTTGGTGGTAGCGGGAGGAGAGACCCAGTACTTC	CASSLVVAGGETQYF